Ten or more counts support the clone carrying this TCR beta chain. Its antigen is unknown. The CDR3 has 20 residues. Germline CDR1 and CDR2: DFQATT and SNEGSKA (reference sequence). Trimming left V 5 bases short and J 2 bases short, with 28 bases between. The data stem from a study of blood T cells in healthy people across ages. Whole-study results and caveats: A greater number of naive CD4+ cells and higher diversity distinguished long-lived donors from aged donors.

PCR was performed a second time for about 7 to 12 cycles using a sample-barcoded 5' primer and a J-beta primer mix. TCRdb fed the 5' RACE reads into MiXCR, producing one record per CDR3 protein. The sample lists around 970,000 distinct CDR3 sequences; just over 50% were seen once. About 10 milliliters of peripheral blood were drawn from each donor into EDTA-treated tubes. The chain is built from TRBV20-1 and TRBJ2-6; D might be TRBD1 (6 bases). Sequenced sample: blood. This TCR came from an older woman in good health. The CDR3 coding sequence is TGCAGTGCTCCCATCCGGACAGTGGGGAGTGCTATCGCTGGGGCCAACGTCCTGACTTTC. Translating gives CSAPIRTVGSAIAGANVLTF.